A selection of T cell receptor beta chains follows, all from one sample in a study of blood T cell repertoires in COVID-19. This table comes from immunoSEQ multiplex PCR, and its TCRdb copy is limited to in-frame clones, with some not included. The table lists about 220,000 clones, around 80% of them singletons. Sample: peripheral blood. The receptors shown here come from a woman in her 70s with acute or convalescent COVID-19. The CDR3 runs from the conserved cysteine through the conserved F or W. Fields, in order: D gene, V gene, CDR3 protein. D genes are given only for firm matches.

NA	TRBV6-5	CASRRGGFSEKLFF
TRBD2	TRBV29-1	CSVAPGLPLNEQFF
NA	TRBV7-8	CASSSGNSGQNTGELFF
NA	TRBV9	CASSDGGVRNTIYF
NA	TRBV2	CASSVGQGGGYTF
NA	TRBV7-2	CASTPATDGYTF
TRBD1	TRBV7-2	CASREDRGGNTIYF
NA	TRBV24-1	CATSDGGVGPEAFF
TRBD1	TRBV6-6	CASSFLQGAREPQHF
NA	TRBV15	CATSRDLGPGNTIYF
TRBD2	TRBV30	CAWGQRGLASLQFF